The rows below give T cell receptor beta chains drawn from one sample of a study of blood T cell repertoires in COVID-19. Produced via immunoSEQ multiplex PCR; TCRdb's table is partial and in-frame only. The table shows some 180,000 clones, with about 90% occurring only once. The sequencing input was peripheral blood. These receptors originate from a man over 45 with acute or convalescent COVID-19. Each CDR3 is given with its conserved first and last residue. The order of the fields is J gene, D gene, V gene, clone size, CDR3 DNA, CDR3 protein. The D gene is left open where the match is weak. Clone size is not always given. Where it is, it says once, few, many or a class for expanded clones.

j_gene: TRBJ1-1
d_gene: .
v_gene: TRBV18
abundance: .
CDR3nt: TGTGCCAGCTCACCCGCGGGGGGGTTTGAAGCTTTCTTT
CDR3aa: CASSPAGGFEAFF

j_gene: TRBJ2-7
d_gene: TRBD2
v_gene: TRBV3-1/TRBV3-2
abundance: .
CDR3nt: TGTGCCAGCCACTCGGGGGGGTCGAACGAGCAGTACTTC
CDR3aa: CASHSGGSNEQYF

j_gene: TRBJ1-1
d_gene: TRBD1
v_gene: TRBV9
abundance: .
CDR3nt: TGTGCCAGCAGCGTTACAGGGGGCTTCACTGAAGCTTTCTTT
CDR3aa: CASSVTGGFTEAFF

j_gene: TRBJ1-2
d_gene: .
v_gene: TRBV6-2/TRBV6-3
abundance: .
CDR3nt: TGTGCCAGCAGTTACTCCCGGGAGCCGCAGGATGGCTACACCTTC
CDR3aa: CASSYSREPQDGYTF

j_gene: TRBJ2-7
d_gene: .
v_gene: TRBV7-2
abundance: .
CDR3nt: TGTGCCAGCAGCTTAGAGGACTGGACCCTCGAGCAGTACTTC
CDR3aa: CASSLEDWTLEQYF

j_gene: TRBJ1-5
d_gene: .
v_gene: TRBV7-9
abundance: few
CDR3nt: TGTGCCAGCAGCTTCGGGCAGGGTTGGCAGCCCCAGCATTTT
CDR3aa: CASSFGQGWQPQHF

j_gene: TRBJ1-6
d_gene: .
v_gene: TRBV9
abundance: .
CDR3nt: TGTGCCAGCAGCGGGTCTAAGGCCGACAGGTCGCACTCACCCCTCCACTTT
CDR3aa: CASSGSKADRSHSPLHF

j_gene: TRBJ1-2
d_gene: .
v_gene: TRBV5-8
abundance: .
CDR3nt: TGTGCCAGCAGCTTGGATAGAGGGAGTAACTATGGCTACACCTTC
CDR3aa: CASSLDRGSNYGYTF

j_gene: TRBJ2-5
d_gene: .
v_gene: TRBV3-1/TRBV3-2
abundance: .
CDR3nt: TGTGCCAGCTACGGAGGGCCCGGGAAGACCCAGTACTTC
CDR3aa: CASYGGPGKTQYF

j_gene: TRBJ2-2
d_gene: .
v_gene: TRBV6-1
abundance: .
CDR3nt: TGTGCCAGCAGTGACGAGGCGTGGGGGCGAAACACCGGGGAGCTGTTTTTT
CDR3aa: CASSDEAWGRNTGELFF

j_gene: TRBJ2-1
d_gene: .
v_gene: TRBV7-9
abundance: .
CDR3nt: TGTGCCAGCAGCCAAGGGAGTAATGAGCAGTTCTTC
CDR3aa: CASSQGSNEQFF

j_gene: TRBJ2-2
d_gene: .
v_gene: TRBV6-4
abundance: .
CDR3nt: TGTGCCAGCAGTCGACAGGCCGCTCCGAACACCGGGGAGCTGTTTTTT
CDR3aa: CASSRQAAPNTGELFF

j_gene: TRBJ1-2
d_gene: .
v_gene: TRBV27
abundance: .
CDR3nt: TGTGCCAGCGGGCCGACAACTAACTATGGCTACACCTTC
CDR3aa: CASGPTTNYGYTF

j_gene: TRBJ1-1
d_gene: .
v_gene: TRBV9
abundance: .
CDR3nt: TGTGCCAGCAGCGGAAAAAGTGCAGGGGCGACCACTGAAGCTTTCTTT
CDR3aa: CASSGKSAGATTEAFF

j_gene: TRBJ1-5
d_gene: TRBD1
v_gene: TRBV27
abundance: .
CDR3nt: TGTGCCAGCAGATCGGGGACAGGGGACAATCAGCCCCAGCATTTT
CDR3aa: CASRSGTGDNQPQHF

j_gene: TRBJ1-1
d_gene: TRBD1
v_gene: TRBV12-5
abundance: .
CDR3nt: TGTGCTAGTGGTCGGACAGGGCTCCGAACTGAAGCTTTCTTT
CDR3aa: CASGRTGLRTEAFF

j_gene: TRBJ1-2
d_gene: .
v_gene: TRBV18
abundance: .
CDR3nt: TGTGCCAGCTCACCCGTTAGCGCGAACTATGGCTACACCTTC
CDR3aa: CASSPVSANYGYTF

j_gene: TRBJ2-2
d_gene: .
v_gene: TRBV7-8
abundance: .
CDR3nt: TGTGCCAGCAGCATCTCGGACAGCAACACCGGGGAGCTGTTTTTT
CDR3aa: CASSISDSNTGELFF

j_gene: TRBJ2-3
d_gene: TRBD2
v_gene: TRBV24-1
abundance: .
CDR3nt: TGTGCCACCAGTGCCGGGGGGGGTAGCGGGAGGTACACAGATACGCAGTATTTT
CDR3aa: CATSAGGGSGRYTDTQYF

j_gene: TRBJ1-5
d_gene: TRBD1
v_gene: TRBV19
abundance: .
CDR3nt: TGTGCCAGTAGTGGACAGGGGGCTATAAGCAATCAGCCCCAGCATTTT
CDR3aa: CASSGQGAISNQPQHF

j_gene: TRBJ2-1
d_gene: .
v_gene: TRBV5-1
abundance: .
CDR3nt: TGCGCCAGCAGCTTCTTCCGGGAAGGAAATGAGCAGTTCTTC
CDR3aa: CASSFFREGNEQFF

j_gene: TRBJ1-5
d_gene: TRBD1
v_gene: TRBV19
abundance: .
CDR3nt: TGTGCCAGTAGAATCTTGACAGGGTTAAATCAGCCCCAGCATTTT
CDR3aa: CASRILTGLNQPQHF

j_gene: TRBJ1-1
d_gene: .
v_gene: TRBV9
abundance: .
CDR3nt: TGTGCCAGCAGCGTAGCGATCGGGGGGGCCACTGAAGCTTTCTTT
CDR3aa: CASSVAIGGATEAFF

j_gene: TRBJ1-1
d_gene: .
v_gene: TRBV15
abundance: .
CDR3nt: TGTGCCACCAGCAGCGGGGGGAGCGGCACTGAAGCTTTCTTT
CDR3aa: CATSSGGSGTEAFF

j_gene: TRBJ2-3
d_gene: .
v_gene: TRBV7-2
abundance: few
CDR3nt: TGTGCCAGCAGCTCAATAGCGGATAGCACAGATACGCAGTATTTT
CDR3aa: CASSSIADSTDTQYF

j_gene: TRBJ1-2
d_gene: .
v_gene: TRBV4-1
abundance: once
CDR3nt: TGCGCCAGCAGCCAGCTAGGACGGGAGGAGTATGGCTACACCTTC
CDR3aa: CASSQLGREEYGYTF

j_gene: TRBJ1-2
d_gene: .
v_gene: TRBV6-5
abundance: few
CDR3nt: TGTGCCAGCAGAAGAGCAATGGAGTTCTATGGCTACACCTTC
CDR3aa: CASRRAMEFYGYTF

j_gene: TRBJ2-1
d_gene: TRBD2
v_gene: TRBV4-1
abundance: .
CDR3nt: TGCGCCAGCAGCCAGGCGGGACTAGCGCTATACAATGAGCAGTTCTTC
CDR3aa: CASSQAGLALYNEQFF

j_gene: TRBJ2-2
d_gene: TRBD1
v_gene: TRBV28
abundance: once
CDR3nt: TGTGCCAGCAACACTAACAGGGGTACCGGGGAGCTGTTTTTT
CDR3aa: CASNTNRGTGELFF

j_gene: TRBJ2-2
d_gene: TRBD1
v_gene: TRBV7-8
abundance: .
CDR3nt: TGTGCCAGCAGCTCACTGGGACAGTACACCGGGGAGCTGTTTTTT
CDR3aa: CASSSLGQYTGELFF

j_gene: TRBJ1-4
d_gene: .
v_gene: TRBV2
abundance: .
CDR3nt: TGTGCCAGCAGGGAAGGGGAGTATAATGAAAAACTGTTTTTT
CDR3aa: CASREGEYNEKLFF

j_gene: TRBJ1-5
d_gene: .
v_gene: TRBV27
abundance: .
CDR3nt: TGTGCCAGCAGGGGGGCGGGAGGCAATCAGCCCCAGCATTTT
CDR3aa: CASRGAGGNQPQHF

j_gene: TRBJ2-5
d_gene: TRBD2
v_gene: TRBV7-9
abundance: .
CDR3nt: TGTGCCAGCAGAGAGGGACTAGCGGAGACCCAGTACTTC
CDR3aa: CASREGLAETQYF

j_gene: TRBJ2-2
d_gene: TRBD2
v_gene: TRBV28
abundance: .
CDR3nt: TGTGCCAGCAGTTTCCGAGCGGGAGAAGGCGGGGAGCTGTTTTTT
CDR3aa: CASSFRAGEGGELFF

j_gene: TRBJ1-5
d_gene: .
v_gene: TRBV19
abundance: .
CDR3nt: TGTGCCAGTAGTTTTGGGCAGGCAGAACAGCCCCAGCATTTT
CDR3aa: CASSFGQAEQPQHF

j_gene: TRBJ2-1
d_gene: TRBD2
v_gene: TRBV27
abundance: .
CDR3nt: TGTGCCAGCAGTAGGAGCGGGGGGTTGAATGAGCAGTTCTTC
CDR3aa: CASSRSGGLNEQFF

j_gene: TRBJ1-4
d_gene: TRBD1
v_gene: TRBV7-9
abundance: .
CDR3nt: TGTGCCAGCAGCCAGGGACAGGGGACGAGTGGTGAAAAACTGTTTTTT
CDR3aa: CASSQGQGTSGEKLFF

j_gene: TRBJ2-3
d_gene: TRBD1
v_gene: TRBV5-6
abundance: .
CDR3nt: TGTGCCAGCAGTAGGACAGGGTCGGATACGCAGTATTTT
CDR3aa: CASSRTGSDTQYF

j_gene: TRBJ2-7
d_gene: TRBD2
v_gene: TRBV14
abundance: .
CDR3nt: TGTGCCAGCAGCCCATACACCGGACTAGCGGGAAACGAGCAGTACTTC
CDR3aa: CASSPYTGLAGNEQYF

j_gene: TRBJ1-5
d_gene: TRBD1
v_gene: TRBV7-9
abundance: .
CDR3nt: TGTGCCAGCAGCGTTGGACAGGGCAATCAGCCCCAGCATTTT
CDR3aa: CASSVGQGNQPQHF

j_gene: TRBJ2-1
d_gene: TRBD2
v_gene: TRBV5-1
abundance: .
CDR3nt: TGCGCCAGCAGCTCGACACTAGCGGGCAGAGAGCAGTTCTTC
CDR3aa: CASSSTLAGREQFF

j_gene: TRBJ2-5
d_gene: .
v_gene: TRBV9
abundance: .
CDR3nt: TGTGCCACCTCCACGGGAGACAGGGAAGAGACCCAGTACTTC
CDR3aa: CATSTGDREETQYF

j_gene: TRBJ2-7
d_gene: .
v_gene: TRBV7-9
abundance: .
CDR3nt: TGTGCCAGCCGACAAGAGAGAGACGGAAACTCCTACGAGCAGTACTTC
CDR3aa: CASRQERDGNSYEQYF

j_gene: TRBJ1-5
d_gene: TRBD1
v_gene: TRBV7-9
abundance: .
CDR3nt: TGTGCCAGCAGCTTAACAGGGGGCATCGCCAATCAGCCCCAGCATTTT
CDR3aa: CASSLTGGIANQPQHF

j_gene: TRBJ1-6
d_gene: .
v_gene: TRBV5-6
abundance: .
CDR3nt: TGTGCCACCAAACGGGGGGTCCCACGATATAATTCACCCCTCCACTTT
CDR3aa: CATKRGVPRYNSPLHF

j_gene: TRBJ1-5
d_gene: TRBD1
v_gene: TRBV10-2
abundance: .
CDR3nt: TGCGCCAGCAGCGCGGGACAGACTAGCAATCAGCCCCAGCATTTT
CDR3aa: CASSAGQTSNQPQHF

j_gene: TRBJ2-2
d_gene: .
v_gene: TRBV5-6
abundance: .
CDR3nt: TGTGCCAGCAGCTTGGAGGGGTGGAACACCGGGGAGCTGTTTTTT
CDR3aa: CASSLEGWNTGELFF

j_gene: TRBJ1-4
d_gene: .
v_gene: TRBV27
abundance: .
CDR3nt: TGTGCCAGCAGTCCCGCGGTCCTTAATGAAAAACTGTTTTTT
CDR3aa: CASSPAVLNEKLFF

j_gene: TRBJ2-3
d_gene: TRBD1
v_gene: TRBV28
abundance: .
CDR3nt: TGTGCCAGCAGTAACACAGGGGGCACAGATACGCAGTATTTT
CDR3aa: CASSNTGGTDTQYF

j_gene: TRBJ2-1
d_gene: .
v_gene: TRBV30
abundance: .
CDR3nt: TGTGCCTGGAGTGGTGGGGCCTCCCACAATGAGCAGTTCTTC
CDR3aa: CAWSGGASHNEQFF

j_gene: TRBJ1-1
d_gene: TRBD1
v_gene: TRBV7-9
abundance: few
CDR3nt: TGTGCCAGCAGCTTTTCGGCGCAGGGGGGCTCGGGTGAAGCTTTCTTT
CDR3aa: CASSFSAQGGSGEAFF

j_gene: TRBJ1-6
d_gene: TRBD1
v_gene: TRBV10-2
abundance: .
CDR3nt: TGCGCCAGTCGACAGGGGGCAAATTCACCCCTCCACTTT
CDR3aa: CASRQGANSPLHF

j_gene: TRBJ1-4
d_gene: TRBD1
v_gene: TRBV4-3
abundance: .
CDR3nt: TGCGCCAGCAGCCAAGGGTGGGACAGGGTAAATGAAAAACTGTTTTTT
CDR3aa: CASSQGWDRVNEKLFF

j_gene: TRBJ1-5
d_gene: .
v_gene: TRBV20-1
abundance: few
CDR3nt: TGCAGTGCTAGTCGCCAGGACAATCAGCCCCAGCATTTT
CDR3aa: CSASRQDNQPQHF